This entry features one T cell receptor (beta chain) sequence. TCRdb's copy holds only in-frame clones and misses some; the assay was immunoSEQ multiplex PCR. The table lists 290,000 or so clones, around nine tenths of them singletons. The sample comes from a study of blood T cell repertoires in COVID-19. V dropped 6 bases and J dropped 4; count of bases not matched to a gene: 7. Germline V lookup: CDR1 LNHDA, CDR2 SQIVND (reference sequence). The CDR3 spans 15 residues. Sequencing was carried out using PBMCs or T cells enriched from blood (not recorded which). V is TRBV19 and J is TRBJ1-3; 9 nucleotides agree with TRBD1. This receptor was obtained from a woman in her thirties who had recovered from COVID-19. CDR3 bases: TGTGCCAGTAGCCCACAGGGGGCCGGAGGAAACACCATATATTTT. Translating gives CASSPQGAGGNTIYF.